Shown below are 18 T cell receptor beta chains from a single sample sequenced in a study of blood T cell repertoires in COVID-19 (dated by TCRdb to the early 2020s). Libraries were prepared through the immunoSEQ multiplex PCR assay. TCRdb re-hosts the immuneACCESS table, in-frame sequences only. Its copies lack some clones; in the studies checked, an unresolved V gene accounts for under half of them, and the cause for the rest is not known. In all, the sample holds 150,000 to 200,000 clones, and around nine tenths of those were seen once. The biggest ten clones account for around 4.8% of the sample. Sequenced material: peripheral blood. The receptor set was obtained from a human donor in a cohort sampled during active COVID-19.

V usage is TRBV5-4 and J usage is TRBJ2-1; TRBD1 might be the D (5 bases). CDR1 SGHNT and CDR2 YYREEE come from the germline V gene (reference sequence). This CDR3 contains 14 residues. Trimming shortened V by 4 bases and J by 10 bases, and 18 bases separated the two germline ends. The CDR3 is CASSQTVSGTEQFF. CDR3 DNA: TGTGCCAGCAGCCAGACAGTGTCAGGTACCGAGCAGTTCTTC.

The V and J genes are TRBV30 and TRBJ1-3; maybe TRBD1 (5 bases). There are 14 residues in the CDR3. Germline V CDR1 and CDR2: GTSNPN, SVGIG (reference sequence). V shed 2 bases and J shed 2 bases, with 10 bases lying between them. CDR3 loop: CAWSPDNTGNTIYF. CDR3 nucleotides: TGTGCCTGGAGTCCGGACAACACTGGAAACACCATATATTTT. Combining the CDR3 with reference TRBV30 and TRBJ1-3 gives the whole variable domain SQTIHQWPATLVQPVGSPLSLECTVEGTSNPNLYWYRQAAGRGLQLLFYSVGIGQISSEVPQNLSASRPQDRQFILSSKKLLLSDSGFYLCAWSPDNTGNTIYFGEGSWLTVV.

The V call is TRBV11-2, the J call TRBJ2-7; D is possibly TRBD1 (6 bases). Deletions cut 3 bases from V and 6 bases from J, with 12 bases between. CDR1 and CDR2 from the germline V gene are SGHAT and FQNNGV. This CDR3 contains 13 residues. Written as DNA, the CDR3 is TGTGCCAGCAGCTTGTACAGGGTGGGCGAGCAGTACTTC. Its protein is CASSLYRVGEQYF.

The chain employs TRBV19 and TRBJ2-1; no definite D call. This CDR3 is built from 13 residues. Trimming stripped 2 bases from V and 12 bases from J, with 14 bases between. The germline gives CDR1 LNHDA, CDR2 SQIVND (reference sequence). CDR3 amino acids: CASSIPPRGGQFF. The DNA for the CDR3 is TGTGCCAGTAGTATACCCCCTCGAGGCGGGCAGTTCTTC.

This chain joins TRBV7-2 and TRBJ1-1; 9 bases agree with TRBD1. Germline V lookup: CDR1 SGHTA, CDR2 FQGNSA. With 4 bases clipped from V and 5 bases from J, the junction kept 5 bases outside the gene matches. The CDR3 is made up of 14 amino acids. CDR3 nucleotides: TGTGCCAGCAGCTCAACAGGGGGCCGAACTGAAGCTTTCTTT. This gives the protein CASSSTGGRTEAFF.

The chain couples TRBV7-9 to TRBJ1-6, with TRBD1 matching over 9 bases. CDR1 is SEHNR, CDR2 FQNEAQ, per germline (reference sequence). The CDR3 loop spans 17 amino acids. J lost 9 bases, V lost 2 bases, and 11 bases had no gene match. Here the CDR3 DNA reads TGTGCCAGCAGCTTAAGTCCCGGGACAGGGATTTTTTCACCCCTCCACTTT. The encoded protein is CASSLSPGTGIFSPLHF. Variable domain in full (rest from reference TRBV7-9 and TRBJ1-6): DTGVSQNPRHKITKRGQNVTFRCDPISEHNRLYWYRQTLGQGPEFLTYFQNEAQLEKSRLLSDRFSAERPKGSFSTLEIQRTEQGDSAMYLCASSLSPGTGIFSPLHFGNGTRLTVT.

V usage is TRBV30 and J usage is TRBJ2-5; TRBD1 matches at 11 bases. CDR3 length: 13 residues. Germline loops: CDR1 GTSNPN, CDR2 SVGIG (reference sequence). J lost 5 bases, V lost 7 bases, and 6 bases had no gene match. CDR3 region: CASTGTGGETQYF. The CDR3 DNA follows: TGTGCCTCTACCGGGACAGGGGGGGAGACCCAGTACTTC.

This clone has just one count. The conserved phenylalanine or tryptophan normally closing the CDR3 is absent here, so this likely arose from a read error. The chain joins TRBV9 to TRBJ1-2; 11 bases are a match to TRBD1. This CDR3 has 17 residues. Germline lookup yields CDR1 SGDLS and CDR2 YYNGEE. Trimming at V came to 3 bases and at J to 0 bases, leaving 7 bases not matched to a gene. CDR3: CASSDGTGGLTNYGYTL. The CDR3 nucleotides read TGTGCCAGCAGCGATGGGACAGGGGGACTTACTAACTATGGCTACACCCTC.

The rearrangement joins TRBV6-6 to TRBJ2-3; 10 positions agree with TRBD2. Germline V gene lookup returns CDR1 MNHNY and CDR2 SVGAGI (reference sequence). The V and J ends lost 2 bases and 1 base, in that order; junction bases with no gene match: 0. This CDR3 has 15 amino acids. CDR3 bases: TGTGCCAGCAGTTACGGGACTAGCGGCACAGATACGCAGTATTTT. Protein sequence: CASSYGTSGTDTQYF.

The V call is TRBV6-2 or TRBV6-3, the J call TRBJ2-5, with 9 bases fitting TRBD1. V lost 2 bases and J lost 5; bases outside the gene matches: 12. CDR3 length: 17 amino acids. In germline, CDR1 is MNHEY, CDR2 SVGEGT. The CDR3, as DNA: TGTGCCAGCAGTTACGGGACAGGGTCATTAAATAAGGAGACCCAGTACTTC. Translating gives CASSYGTGSLNKETQYF.

The chain's CDR3 is CSVTRGGDTSQPQHF. The CDR3 nucleotides are TGCAGCGTTACAAGGGGGGGGGACACCAGTCAGCCCCAGCATTTT. The gene calls are TRBV29-1 and TRBJ1-5; D may be TRBD1 (6 bases). V lost 5 bases, J lost 6 bases, and 20 bases lay in between. Per germline, CDR1 SQVTM and CDR2 ANQGSEA. This CDR3 has 15 amino acids.

Written as DNA, the CDR3 is TGTGCCAGCAGTTTTAGCGGGAGAGGGACCGGGGAGCTGTTTTTT. Its translation is CASSFSGRGTGELFF. The V gene is TRBV27, the J gene TRBJ2-2, with 9 bases matching TRBD2. V lost 3 bases and J lost 5; bases outside the gene matches: 4. This CDR3 has 15 amino acids. Looked up from germline, CDR1 is MNHEY and CDR2 is SMNVEV (reference sequence).

V is TRBV24-1 and J is TRBJ1-5; TRBD1 agrees at 9 bases. The CDR3 totals 14 residues. With V trimmed by 2 bases and J by 7 bases, 2 bases remained unmatched. The germline V gene encodes CDR1 KGHDR and CDR2 SFDVKD. The CDR3: CATSDWTGVQPQHF. The CDR3 DNA reads TGTGCCACCAGTGATTGGACAGGGGTACAGCCCCAGCATTTT.

The chain couples TRBV5-1 to TRBJ1-6; D unresolved. Trimming pared 2 bases from V and 10 bases from J, leaving 10 bases between. Germline V gives CDR1 SGHRS, CDR2 YFSETQ. The CDR3 runs 13 residues. This CDR3 reads CASSFREQSPLHF. The DNA of the CDR3 is TGCGCCAGCAGCTTTCGGGAGCAATCACCCCTCCACTTT.

The chain couples TRBV11-1 to TRBJ2-7, with D maybe TRBD2 (6 bases). Trimming stripped 1 base from V and 4 bases from J, with 17 bases between. The CDR3 is 16 amino acids. Germline CDR1 reads SGHAT; CDR2 reads FQDESV (reference sequence). The CDR3 nucleotides are TGTGCCAGCAGCTTAGGATCTTCGGGGGACTGGTACGAGCAGTACTTC. Amino acids: CASSLGSSGDWYEQYF.

The genes are TRBV19 and TRBJ1-5; TRBD1 agrees at 7 bases. This CDR3 is built from 13 residues. J lost 16 bases, V lost 0 bases, and 9 bases had no gene match. The germline CDR1 and CDR2 sequences are LNHDA and SQIVND (reference sequence). CDR3: CASSIDLTTGYHF. The CDR3 nucleotides are TGTGCCAGTAGTATAGATCTTACGACAGGGTATCATTTT.

This chain connects TRBV25-1 to TRBJ2-1, with TRBD2 as a possible D gene (5 bases). The ends were cut back, 3 bases at V and 0 bases at J, with 9 bases in the middle. This CDR3 has 15 amino acids. Germline V lookup: CDR1 MGHDK, CDR2 SYGVNS. The CDR3 DNA reads as TGTGCCAGCAGTGACGGGGTGAGCTCCTACAATGAGCAGTTCTTC. This codes for CASSDGVSSYNEQFF.

The chain links TRBV6-1 to TRBJ1-5; perhaps TRBD1 as D (6 bases). The CDR3 extends over 16 amino acids. Per the germline V gene, CDR1 is MNHNS and CDR2 is SASEGT. V gave up 3 bases and J gave up 2 bases, with 14 bases separating them. CDR3 sequence reads: CASSDGGAVGNQPQHF. In DNA, the CDR3 is TGTGCCAGCAGTGATGGGGGGGCGGTTGGCAATCAGCCCCAGCATTTT.